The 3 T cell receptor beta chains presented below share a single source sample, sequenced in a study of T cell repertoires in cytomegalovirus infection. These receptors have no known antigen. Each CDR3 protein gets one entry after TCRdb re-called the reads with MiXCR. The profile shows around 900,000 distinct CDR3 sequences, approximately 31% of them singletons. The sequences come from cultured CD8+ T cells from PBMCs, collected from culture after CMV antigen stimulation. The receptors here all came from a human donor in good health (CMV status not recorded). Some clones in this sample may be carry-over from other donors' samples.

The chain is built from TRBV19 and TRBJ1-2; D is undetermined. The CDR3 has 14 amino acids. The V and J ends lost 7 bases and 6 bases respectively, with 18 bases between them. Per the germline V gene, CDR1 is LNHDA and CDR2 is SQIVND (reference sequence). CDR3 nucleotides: TGTGCCAGTATTCCGACGGGCGGCAGAGATGGCTACACCTTC. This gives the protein CASIPTGGRDGYTF.

CDR3 amino acids: CASSINPSPLEAFF. CDR3 in DNA: TGTGCCAGTAGTATAAACCCCAGCCCTCTTGAAGCTTTCTTT. The V and J genes are TRBV19 and TRBJ1-1; unclear D gene. Trimming cost V 2 bases and J 7 bases, with 14 bases left between them. The CDR3 extends over 14 amino acids. Germline CDR1 is LNHDA and CDR2 is SQIVND (reference sequence).

This CDR3 is CASSLPHSATSMNTEAFF. The CDR3 DNA reads TGTGCCAGCAGTCTCCCCCACTCCGCAACATCGATGAACACTGAAGCTTTCTTT. V and J are TRBV28 and TRBJ1-1; D is undetermined. The length of the CDR3 is 18 residues. Germline CDR1 and CDR2: MDHEN and SYDVKM. V shed 5 bases and J shed 0 bases, with 22 bases lying between them.